This TCR beta chain derives from a study of post-analysis software for immune sequencing data. Study-wide results and caveats: About five TRBV segments were more frequent in patients than controls; TRBV5-6, TRBV5-1 and TRBV20-1 belonged to this group.

The TCR beta cDNA libraries carried unique molecular identifiers. In TCRdb, the PCR reads were re-called with MiXCR into one record per CDR3 protein. The sample includes roughly 700,000 distinct CDR3 sequences, roughly 27% of them seen just once. In the case of this clonotype: The antigen remains undetermined.

Looked up from germline, CDR1 is DFQATT and CDR2 is SNEGSKA (reference sequence). V was cut by 0 bases and J by 3 bases, with 15 bases left in between. The CDR3 has 16 amino acids. The origin of this receptor is a girl aged 10-17 years with multiple sclerosis. The sequencing input was blood. The chain couples TRBV20-1 to TRBJ1-5; the D gene is possibly TRBD1 (6 bases). Written as DNA, the CDR3 is TGCAGTGCTAGAGATCCGAATGGGGGCCACAATCAGCCCCAGCATTTT. As protein: CSARDPNGGHNQPQHF.